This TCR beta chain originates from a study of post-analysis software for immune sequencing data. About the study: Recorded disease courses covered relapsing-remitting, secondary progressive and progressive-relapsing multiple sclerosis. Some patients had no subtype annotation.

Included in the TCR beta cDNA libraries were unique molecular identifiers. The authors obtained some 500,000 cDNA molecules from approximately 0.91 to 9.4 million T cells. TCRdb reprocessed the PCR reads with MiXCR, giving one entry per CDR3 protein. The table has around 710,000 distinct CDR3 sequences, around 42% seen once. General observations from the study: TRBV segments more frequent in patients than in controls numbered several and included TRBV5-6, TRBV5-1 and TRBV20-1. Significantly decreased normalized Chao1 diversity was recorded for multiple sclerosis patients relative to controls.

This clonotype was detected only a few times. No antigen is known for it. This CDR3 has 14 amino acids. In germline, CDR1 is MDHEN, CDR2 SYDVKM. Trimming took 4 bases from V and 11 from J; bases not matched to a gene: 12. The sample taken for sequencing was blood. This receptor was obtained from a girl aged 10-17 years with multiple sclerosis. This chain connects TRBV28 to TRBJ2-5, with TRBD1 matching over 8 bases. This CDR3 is CASSSNRQGREQYF. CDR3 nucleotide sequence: TGTGCCAGCAGTTCCAACCGACAGGGGAGAGAGCAGTACTTC. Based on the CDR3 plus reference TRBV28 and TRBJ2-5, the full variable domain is DVKVTQSSRYLVKRTGEKVFLECVQDMDHENMFWYRQDPGLGLRLIYFSYDVKMKEKGDIPEGYSVSREKKERFSLILESASTNQTSMYLCASSSNRQGREQYFGPGTRLLVL.